One and the same sample provided the 7 T cell receptor beta chains below, sequenced in a study of cytomegalovirus exposure and HLA in healthy donors (dated by TCRdb to the late 2010s). Receptor amplification or capture employed the immunoSEQ multiplex PCR assay. For the multiplex PCR, a mixture combining 60 forward primers for TCR Vbeta segments and 13 reverse primers for TCR Jbeta segments was used. Sourced from immuneACCESS, this table was stored by TCRdb with only in-frame sequences that have V and J called. A share of the clones is absent; for the studies checked, an unresolved V gene accounts for under half, and the remainder has no known explanation. In this sample the table shows 90,000 to 150,000 clones, 60% to 85% of which occur a single time. The ten largest clones add up to less than 3% of the sample. The sequenced sample was PBMCs. The source of these receptors is a woman aged 40 to 49 in good health and CMV-seropositive.

V gene TRBV7-6 combines with J gene TRBJ1-1; TRBD1 agrees at 9 bases. The CDR3 covers 15 residues. V lost 5 bases, J lost 6 bases, and 10 bases stayed unmatched. Germline V gene data show CDR1 as SGHVS and CDR2 as FNYEAQ. Written as DNA, the CDR3 is TGTGCCAGCAGCACTCACCGGGACAGGGTCTCTGAAGCTTTCTTT. As protein: CASSTHRDRVSEAFF.

This chain joins TRBV6-6 and TRBJ1-5; D may be TRBD1 (6 bases). V was cut by 8 bases and J by 6 bases, with 17 bases left in between. CDR1 and CDR2 from the germline V gene are MNHNY and SVGAGI (reference sequence). There are 14 residues in the CDR3. The CDR3 DNA sequence: TGTGCCAGCGAAAAGGGGGGGGCGGGTCAGCCCCAGCATTTT. Its protein product is CASEKGGAGQPQHF.

J is TRBJ2-7 and V is TRBV7-6; D might be TRBD2 (6 bases). V was shortened by 1 base and J by 7 bases, with 8 bases between the two germline ends. In germline, CDR1 is SGHVS, CDR2 FNYEAQ. This CDR3 spans 12 amino acids. CDR3 loop: CASSLGGGEQYF. The CDR3, as DNA: TGTGCCAGCAGCTTAGGTGGGGGGGAGCAGTACTTC. The full variable domain, completed using reference TRBV7-6 and TRBJ2-7, is GAGVSQSPRYKVTKRGQDVALRCDPISGHVSLYWYRQALGQGPEFLTYFNYEAQQDKSGLPNDRFSAERPEGSISTLTIQRTEQRDSAMYRCASSLGGGEQYFGPGTRLTVT.

The rearrangement links TRBV7-6 to TRBJ2-7; perhaps TRBD1 as D (6 bases). The CDR3 totals 20 residues. Germline V gene data show CDR1 as SGHVS and CDR2 as FNYEAQ. The V and J ends lost 0 bases and 3 bases respectively, with 27 bases between them. This CDR3 is CASSLAMPSTQGSPIYEQYF. CDR3 sequence (DNA): TGTGCCAGCAGCTTAGCTATGCCATCTACCCAGGGGTCCCCCATCTACGAGCAGTACTTC. The complete variable domain, with remaining parts taken from reference TRBV7-6 and TRBJ2-7, reads GAGVSQSPRYKVTKRGQDVALRCDPISGHVSLYWYRQALGQGPEFLTYFNYEAQQDKSGLPNDRFSAERPEGSISTLTIQRTEQRDSAMYRCASSLAMPSTQGSPIYEQYFGPGTRLTVT.

The chain employs TRBV19 and TRBJ1-1; 7 positions agree with TRBD1. The CDR3 totals 13 residues. Trimming took 6 bases from V and 4 from J; bases not matched to a gene: 5. Germline-derived CDR1 and CDR2 are LNHDA and SQIVND (reference sequence). CDR3 in amino acids: CASSGQAGTEAFF. The CDR3 DNA sequence: TGTGCCAGTAGCGGACAGGCTGGCACTGAAGCTTTCTTT.

The chain carries TRBV19 and TRBJ1-1; TRBD1 is a possible D gene (6 bases). The germline V gene encodes CDR1 LNHDA and CDR2 SQIVND (reference sequence). Trimming took 3 bases from V and 4 from J, leaving 15 bases between them. The CDR3 has 15 amino acids. In DNA form, the CDR3 reads TGTGCCAGTAGTATGGGGGAGGGGGTCACCACTGAAGCTTTCTTT. It translates to CASSMGEGVTTEAFF.

The gene calls are TRBV6-5 and TRBJ2-7; 10 bases are shared with TRBD1. Per germline, CDR1 MNHEY and CDR2 SVGAGI. V shed 7 bases, J shed 3 bases, and the junction held 9 bases outside the gene matches. This CDR3 is 15 amino acids long. The CDR3 region is CASNLWTGGSYEQYF. The DNA for the CDR3 is TGTGCCAGCAATCTCTGGACAGGGGGTAGCTACGAGCAGTACTTC.